Here is one TCR beta chain with its context. The data are from a study of blood T cell repertoires in COVID-19. The overall study: The study drew acute and convalescent COVID-19 samples from the United States, Italy and Spain. PBMCs, B-cell-depleted T cells, or T cells provided the cDNA or gDNA that made up the material.

CDR1 and CDR2 (germline): SGHRS, YFSETQ. This CDR3 comprises 17 residues. Losses at the gene ends were 0 bases for V and 7 bases for J; bases not matched to a gene: 11. Original methodology: Nucleated cell counts were estimated from reference gene primer amplification. Here immunoSEQ multiplex PCR was the method, and the copy in TCRdb shows in-frame clones only, minus some. That table supplies the V and J calls and clone size; D and trimming were determined from the DNA. The data show 130,000 to 150,000 clones, roughly 80% seen once. The receptor's source is a human donor in a cohort sampled during active COVID-19. Sequenced: peripheral blood. The chain uses TRBV5-1 and TRBJ1-2, with 11 bases that match TRBD1. In nucleotides, the CDR3 is TGCGCCAGCAGCTTGGTGACTATCGGGACAGGGGGTGGTGGCTACACCTTC. Translation gives CASSLVTIGTGGGGYTF.